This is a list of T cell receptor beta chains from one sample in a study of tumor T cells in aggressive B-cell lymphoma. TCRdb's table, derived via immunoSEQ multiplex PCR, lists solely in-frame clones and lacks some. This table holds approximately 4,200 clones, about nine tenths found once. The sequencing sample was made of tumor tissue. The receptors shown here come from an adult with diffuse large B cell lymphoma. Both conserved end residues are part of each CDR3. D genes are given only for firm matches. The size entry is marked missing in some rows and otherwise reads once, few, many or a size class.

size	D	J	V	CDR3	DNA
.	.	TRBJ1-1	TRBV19	CASSITHTRNTEAFF	TGTGCCAGTAGTATTACCCATACTCGGAACACTGAAGCTTTCTTT
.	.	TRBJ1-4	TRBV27	CASSLSGGEKLFF	TGTGCCAGCAGTTTATCGGGGGGGGAAAAACTGTTTTTT
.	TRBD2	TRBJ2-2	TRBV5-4	CASSGTSGMTGELFF	TGTGCCAGCAGCGGGACTAGCGGGATGACCGGGGAGCTGTTTTTT
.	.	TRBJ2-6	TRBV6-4	CASSDSGRQAVGSSGANVLTF	TGTGCCAGCAGTGACTCGGGGCGACAGGCCGTAGGTTCGTCCGGGGCCAACGTCCTGACTTTC
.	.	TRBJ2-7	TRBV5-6	CASSLGPGFEQYF	TGTGCCAGCAGCTTGGGTCCAGGGTTTGAGCAGTACTTC
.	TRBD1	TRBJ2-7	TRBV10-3	CAISDRGQVGLYEQYF	TGTGCCATCAGTGATAGGGGACAGGTTGGGCTTTACGAGCAGTACTTC
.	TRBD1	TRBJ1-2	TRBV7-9	CASSPRDSTSHGYTF	TGTGCCAGCAGCCCCCGGGACAGTACAAGTCATGGCTACACCTTC
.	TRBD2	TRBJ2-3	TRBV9	CASSPGTSRSTDTQYF	TGTGCCAGCAGCCCAGGGACTAGCAGATCCACAGATACGCAGTATTTT
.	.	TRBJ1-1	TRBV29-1	CSVVNREGTEAFF	TGCAGCGTCGTGAACAGGGAGGGCACTGAAGCTTTCTTT
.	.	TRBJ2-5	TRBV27	CASSSGWRGQETQYF	TGTGCCAGCAGTTCCGGCTGGAGGGGCCAAGAGACCCAGTACTTC
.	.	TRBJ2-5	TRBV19	CASSPSVQETQYF	TGTGCCAGTAGTCCTAGCGTTCAAGAGACCCAGTACTTC
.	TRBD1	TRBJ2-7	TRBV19	CASSLQGGEQYF	TGTGCCAGTAGTTTACAGGGGGGCGAGCAGTACTTC
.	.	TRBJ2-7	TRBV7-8	CASSLEDSLISYEQYF	TGTGCCAGCAGTTTAGAGGACAGCTTAATCTCCTACGAGCAGTACTTC
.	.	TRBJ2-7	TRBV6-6	CASTQGGGSYEQYF	TGTGCCAGCACCCAGGGAGGGGGCTCCTACGAGCAGTACTTC
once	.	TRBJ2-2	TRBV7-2	CASSLARPGAEAGELFF	TGTGCCAGCAGCTTAGCGAGGCCGGGCGCGGAGGCCGGGGAGCTGTTTTTT
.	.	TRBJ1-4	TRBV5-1	CASRISRATNEKLFF	TGCGCCAGCAGGATCTCCAGGGCAACTAATGAAAAACTGTTTTTT
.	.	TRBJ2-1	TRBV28	CASSLYRTEQFF	TGTGCCAGCAGTTTATACAGAACTGAGCAGTTCTTC
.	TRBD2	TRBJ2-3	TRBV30	CVWSVTAGGRNTQYF	TGTGTCTGGAGTGTTACAGCGGGAGGAAGAAATACGCAGTATTTT